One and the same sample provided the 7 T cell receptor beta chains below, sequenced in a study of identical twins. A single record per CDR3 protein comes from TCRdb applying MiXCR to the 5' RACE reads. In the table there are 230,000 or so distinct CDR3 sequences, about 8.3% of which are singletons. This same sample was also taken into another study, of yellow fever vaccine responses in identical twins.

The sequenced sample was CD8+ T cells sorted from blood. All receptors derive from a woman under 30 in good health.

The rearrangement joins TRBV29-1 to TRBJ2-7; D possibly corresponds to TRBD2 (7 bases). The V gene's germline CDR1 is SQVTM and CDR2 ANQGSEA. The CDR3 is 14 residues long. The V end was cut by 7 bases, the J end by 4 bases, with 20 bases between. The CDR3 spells CSARGGALGYEQYF. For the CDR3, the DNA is TGCAGCGCCCGAGGGGGGGCTTTAGGGTACGAGCAGTACTTC.

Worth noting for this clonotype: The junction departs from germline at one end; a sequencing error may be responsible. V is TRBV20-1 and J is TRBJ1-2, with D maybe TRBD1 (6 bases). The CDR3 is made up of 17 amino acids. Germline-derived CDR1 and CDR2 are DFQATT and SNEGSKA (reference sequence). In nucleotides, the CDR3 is TGCTGTGCTAGAGATATTTCCGATAGAACAGGGAACTATGGCTACACCTTC. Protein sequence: CCARDISDRTGNYGYTF.

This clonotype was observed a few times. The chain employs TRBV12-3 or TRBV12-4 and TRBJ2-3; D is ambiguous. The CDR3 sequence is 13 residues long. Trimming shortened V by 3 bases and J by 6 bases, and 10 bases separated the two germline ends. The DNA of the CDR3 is TGTGCCAGCAGTTTCATAACCTGGGATACGCAGTATTTT. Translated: CASSFITWDTQYF.

The CDR3 nucleotides read TGCAGTGCTCACCTCCGGACAGGGGGTGTCTACGAGCAGTACTTC. Translation gives CSAHLRTGGVYEQYF. V gene TRBV20-1 combines with J gene TRBJ2-7; 10 positions match TRBD1. This CDR3 comprises 15 residues. Trimming removed 5 bases from V and 3 bases from J; junction bases left unmatched: 10. CDR1 DFQATT and CDR2 SNEGSKA come from the germline V gene (reference sequence).

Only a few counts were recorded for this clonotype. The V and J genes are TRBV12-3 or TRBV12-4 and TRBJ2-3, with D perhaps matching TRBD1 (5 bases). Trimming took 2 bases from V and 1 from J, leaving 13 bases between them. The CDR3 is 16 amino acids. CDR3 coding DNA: TGTGCCAGCAGTTTATATTCGGTCAGGGGCACAGATACGCAGTATTTT. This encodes CASSLYSVRGTDTQYF.

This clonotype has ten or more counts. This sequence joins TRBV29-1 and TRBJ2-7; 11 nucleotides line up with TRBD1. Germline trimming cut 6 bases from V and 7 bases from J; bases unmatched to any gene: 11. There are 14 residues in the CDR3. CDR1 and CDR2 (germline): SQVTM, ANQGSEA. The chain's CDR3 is CSVVRDRGTGEQYF. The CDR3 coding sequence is TGCAGCGTCGTGAGGGACAGGGGGACTGGGGAGCAGTACTTC.

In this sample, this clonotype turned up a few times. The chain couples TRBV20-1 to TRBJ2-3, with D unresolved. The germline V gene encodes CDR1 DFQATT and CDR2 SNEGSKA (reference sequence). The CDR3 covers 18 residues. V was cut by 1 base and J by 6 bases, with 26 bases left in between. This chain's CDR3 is CSARAALAPLLGKDTQYF. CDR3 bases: TGCAGTGCTAGAGCCGCCCTTGCCCCTCTTTTAGGGAAGGATACGCAGTATTTT.